This entry describes one T cell receptor (beta chain). Its antigen is unidentified. This record comes from a study of identical twins. Study conclusions and caveats: Beta out-of-frame sequences displayed a weaker excess of sharing between twins.

One entry per CDR3 protein results from TCRdb running MiXCR on the 5' RACE reads. The sample records approximately 590,000 distinct CDR3 sequences, just under 10% being singletons. These data were also reused for a study on yellow fever vaccine responses in identical twins.

The receptor was isolated from a woman between 18 and 29 years old in good health. The source material was PBMCs.

The CDR3 DNA sequence: TGTGCCAGCAGTTACGACGGGGGCAAAGATACGCAGTATTTT. Residues: CASSYDGGKDTQYF. The chain joins TRBV6-5 to TRBJ2-3; the D gene could be TRBD1 or TRBD2 (6 bases each). Germline V gives CDR1 MNHEY, CDR2 SVGAGI. This CDR3 contains 14 residues. Trimming took off 2 bases at V and 5 bases at J, with 11 bases between the two ends.